Listed below are T cell receptor beta chains from one sample, sequenced in a study of technical replicates of blood from a few donors. Generated by immunoSEQ multiplex PCR, the TCRdb table keeps only in-frame clones and is missing some. The data hold about 60,000 clones, with approximately 86% observed a single time. Sequenced sample: PBMCs. The receptors come from a human donor in good health. Some clones in this sample may be carry-over from other donors' samples. CDR3s include the opening cysteine and the closing phenylalanine or tryptophan. Each record gives: V gene, clone size, D gene, J gene, CDR3 DNA, CDR3 protein. A D gene is named only where the DNA matches it firmly. Size tells how often a clone was seen (once, few, many) or the class of an expanded clone, and some rows leave it out.

v_call: TRBV5-1; clone_size: -; d_call: -; j_call: TRBJ2-1; cdr3_nt: TGCGCCAGCAGTCCGGACAACGGGCATGAGCAGTTCTTC; cdr3_aa: CASSPDNGHEQFF
v_call: TRBV5-1; clone_size: -; d_call: TRBD1; j_call: TRBJ1-6; cdr3_nt: TGCGCCAGCAGCCCATTTGACAGGGGAAATTCACCCCTCCACTTT; cdr3_aa: CASSPFDRGNSPLHF
v_call: TRBV19; clone_size: -; d_call: TRBD1; j_call: TRBJ2-7; cdr3_nt: TGTGCCAGTAGTATCAGCCGGACAGGGTCCTACGAGCAGTACTTC; cdr3_aa: CASSISRTGSYEQYF
v_call: TRBV7-2; clone_size: -; d_call: -; j_call: TRBJ1-3; cdr3_nt: TGTGCCAGCAGCTTAGCGACAGGCCACTCTGGAAACACCATATATTTT; cdr3_aa: CASSLATGHSGNTIYF
v_call: TRBV30; clone_size: once; d_call: -; j_call: TRBJ2-2; cdr3_nt: TGTGCCGGGAATCGGGAGACCGGGGAGCTGTTTTTT; cdr3_aa: CAGNRETGELFF
v_call: TRBV5-1; clone_size: once; d_call: TRBD2; j_call: TRBJ2-5; cdr3_nt: TGCGCCAGCAGCCTGGTTTTTGCGGGGGGGACTCAAGAGACCCAGTACTTC; cdr3_aa: CASSLVFAGGTQETQYF
v_call: TRBV29-1; clone_size: -; d_call: -; j_call: TRBJ2-7; cdr3_nt: TGCAGCGCTAAGACAGTGGTTGCCGACGAGCAGTACTTC; cdr3_aa: CSAKTVVADEQYF
v_call: TRBV9; clone_size: few; d_call: TRBD2; j_call: TRBJ2-1; cdr3_nt: TGTGCCAGCAGCACTAGCGGGAGCTCCTACAATGAGCAGTTCTTC; cdr3_aa: CASSTSGSSYNEQFF
v_call: TRBV9; clone_size: -; d_call: TRBD1; j_call: TRBJ1-1; cdr3_nt: TGTGCCAGCAGCTCGGGACAGTACACTGAAGCTTTCTTT; cdr3_aa: CASSSGQYTEAFF
v_call: TRBV6-4; clone_size: -; d_call: -; j_call: TRBJ2-7; cdr3_nt: TGTGCCAGCAGTGACTCGCGGGACGGAGAACAATCCTACGAGCAGTACTTC; cdr3_aa: CASSDSRDGEQSYEQYF
v_call: TRBV6-1; clone_size: -; d_call: -; j_call: TRBJ1-4; cdr3_nt: TGTGCCAGCAGGGTGAGAAATGAAAAACTGTTTTTT; cdr3_aa: CASRVRNEKLFF
v_call: TRBV30; clone_size: few; d_call: -; j_call: TRBJ1-1; cdr3_nt: TGTGCCGGGAACAGGAGAGGAACTGAAGCTTTCTTT; cdr3_aa: CAGNRRGTEAFF
v_call: TRBV6-5; clone_size: -; d_call: TRBD1; j_call: TRBJ1-2; cdr3_nt: TGTGCCAGCAGCTCGGACAGGGGGCGGGATGGCTACACCTTC; cdr3_aa: CASSSDRGRDGYTF
v_call: TRBV19; clone_size: -; d_call: TRBD1; j_call: TRBJ1-5; cdr3_nt: TGTGCCAGTAAAGGGACAGGGGTACAGCCCCAGCATTTT; cdr3_aa: CASKGTGVQPQHF
v_call: TRBV7-2; clone_size: many; d_call: TRBD2; j_call: TRBJ2-2; cdr3_nt: TGTGCCAGCAGCTTAGGGGTAGCGGGGGGGCCGTCCGGGGAGCTGTTTTTT; cdr3_aa: CASSLGVAGGPSGELFF
v_call: TRBV29-1; clone_size: -; d_call: TRBD1; j_call: TRBJ1-2; cdr3_nt: TGCAGCGTTGGATCGGGGGACAGGGTGGGCGGCTACACCTTC; cdr3_aa: CSVGSGDRVGGYTF
v_call: TRBV11-2; clone_size: -; d_call: -; j_call: TRBJ2-1; cdr3_nt: TGTGCCAGCAGCTTAGATTCGGATGAGCAGTTCTTC; cdr3_aa: CASSLDSDEQFF
v_call: TRBV6-1; clone_size: -; d_call: -; j_call: TRBJ2-1; cdr3_nt: TGTGCCAGCAGTGAGCTGGCAGTCGCCTACAATGAGCAGTTCTTC; cdr3_aa: CASSELAVAYNEQFF
v_call: TRBV6-5; clone_size: -; d_call: -; j_call: TRBJ1-2; cdr3_nt: TGTGCCAGCAGTTACTCGGGACGGGGGACTTATGGCTACACCTTC; cdr3_aa: CASSYSGRGTYGYTF
v_call: TRBV10-2; clone_size: -; d_call: -; j_call: TRBJ1-2; cdr3_nt: TGCGCCAGCACCGGTAGGACAGTACATGGCTACACCTTC; cdr3_aa: CASTGRTVHGYTF
v_call: TRBV7-9; clone_size: once; d_call: -; j_call: TRBJ1-4; cdr3_nt: TGTGCCAGCAGTATAAATGAAAAACTGTTTTTT; cdr3_aa: CASSINEKLFF
v_call: TRBV18; clone_size: -; d_call: TRBD2; j_call: TRBJ2-7; cdr3_nt: TGTGCCAGCTCACCCGGACTAGCGGGCTACGAGCAGTACTTC; cdr3_aa: CASSPGLAGYEQYF